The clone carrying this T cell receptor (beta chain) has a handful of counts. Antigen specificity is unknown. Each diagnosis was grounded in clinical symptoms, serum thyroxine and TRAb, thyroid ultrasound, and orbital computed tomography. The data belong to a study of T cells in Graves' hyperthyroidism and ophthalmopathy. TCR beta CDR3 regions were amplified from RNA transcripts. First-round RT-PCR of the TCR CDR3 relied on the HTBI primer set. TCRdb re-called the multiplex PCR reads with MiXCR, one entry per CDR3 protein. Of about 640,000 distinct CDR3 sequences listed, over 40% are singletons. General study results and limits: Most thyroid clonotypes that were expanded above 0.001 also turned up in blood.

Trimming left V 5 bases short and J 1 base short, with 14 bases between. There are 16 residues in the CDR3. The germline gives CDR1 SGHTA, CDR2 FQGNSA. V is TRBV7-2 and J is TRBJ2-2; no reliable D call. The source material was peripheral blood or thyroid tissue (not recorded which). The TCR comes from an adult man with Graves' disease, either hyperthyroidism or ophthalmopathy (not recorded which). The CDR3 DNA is TGTGCCAGCAGCCCTCGGACGGTCCTGAACACCGGGGAGCTGTTTTTT. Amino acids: CASSPRTVLNTGELFF.